A single sample is the source of the 17 T cell receptor beta chains below, sequenced in a study of blood T cell repertoires in COVID-19. Repertoires were generated with immunoSEQ multiplex PCR, while TCRdb's copy carries only in-frame clones and drops some. The sample shows under 150,000 clones, roughly nine tenths of them seen only once. The specimen was peripheral blood. The receptors come from a man aged 55 to 70 with COVID-19, enrolled during active disease.

The gene calls are TRBV7-9 and TRBJ1-1; D remains ambiguous. This CDR3 comprises 11 residues. Germline V gene data show CDR1 as SEHNR and CDR2 as FQNEAQ (reference sequence). V was cut by 1 base and J by 11 bases, with 8 bases left in between. The CDR3 nucleotides are TGTGCCAGCAGCTTAGAGGTGGGCGCTTTCTTT. Translation: CASSLEVGAFF.

This clone has more than one count but fewer than ten. The V call is TRBV13, the J call TRBJ2-3, with D possibly being TRBD2 (6 bases). The CDR3 length is 17 residues. V was shortened by 1 base and J by 6 bases, with 20 bases between the two germline ends. Per germline, CDR1 PRHDT and CDR2 FYEKMQ (reference sequence). The CDR3 region has the DNA TGTGCCAGCAGCTTAGTTCGGTGGCCGGAGGGTGGGGATACGCAGTATTTT. This sequence encodes CASSLVRWPEGGDTQYF.

The rearrangement links TRBV11-2 to TRBJ2-5; unclear D gene. V was trimmed by 3 bases and J by 0 bases, leaving 8 bases between them. This CDR3 is built from 14 residues. Germline V gene lookup returns CDR1 SGHAT and CDR2 FQNNGV. The CDR3: CASSFDTYQETQYF. The DNA of the CDR3 is TGTGCCAGCAGCTTCGACACCTACCAAGAGACCCAGTACTTC.

The J gene is TRBJ1-6, the V gene TRBV28; 10 nucleotides agree with TRBD1. Germline V CDR1 and CDR2: MDHEN, SYDVKM. The junction had 3 bases not matched to a gene; V was cut back by 3 bases and J by 7 bases. The CDR3 has 15 amino acids. DNA of the CDR3: TGTGCCAGCAGTTTCCAGGGACAGGGGAATTCACCCCTCCACTTT. Amino acid sequence: CASSFQGQGNSPLHF.

This clone was observed a single time. The V call is TRBV29-1, the J call TRBJ2-1; a possible D gene is TRBD2 (6 bases). The CDR3 covers 13 residues. Germline assignment: CDR1 SQVTM and CDR2 ANQGSEA. The germline V and J ends were trimmed by 4 bases and 6 bases, with 13 bases remaining between them. CDR3 in amino acids: CSVVSRDSNEQFF. In nucleotides, the CDR3 is TGCAGCGTTGTCTCACGGGACTCCAATGAGCAGTTCTTC.

This chain uses TRBV3-1 (or the pseudogene TRBV3-2) with TRBJ2-7, with 8 bases that match TRBD2. This CDR3 comprises 16 residues. V was clipped by 1 base and J by 4 bases; unmatched bases: 9. CDR1 is LGHDT and CDR2 is YNNKEL in the germline V gene (reference sequence). DNA of the CDR3: TGTGCCAGCAGCCAAGCAGCGGGGGAGATAAGGTACGAGCAGTACTTC. Encoded protein: CASSQAAGEIRYEQYF.

V and J are TRBV10-3 and TRBJ1-1; the D gene is possibly TRBD1 (5 bases). In germline, CDR1 is ENHRY, CDR2 SYGVKD. The V end lost 2 bases, the J end lost 1 base, and 14 bases lay between the germline ends. This CDR3 is 16 amino acids long. The CDR3 region is CAISEGTWGENTEAFF. The CDR3 region has the DNA TGTGCCATCAGTGAGGGGACCTGGGGGGAGAACACTGAAGCTTTCTTT.

The rearrangement links TRBV9 to TRBJ2-5; 10 nucleotides match TRBD1. Trimming removed 3 bases from V and 5 bases from J; junction bases left unmatched: 10. The germline CDR1 and CDR2 sequences are SGDLS and YYNGEE. The CDR3 consists of 16 residues. CDR3 nucleotide sequence: TGTGCCAGCAGCGCGCCGACAGGGGGCGTACGGGAGACCCAGTACTTC. The encoded protein is CASSAPTGGVRETQYF.

The genes are TRBV14 and TRBJ2-6; D perhaps matches TRBD2 (5 bases). This CDR3 contains 17 residues. V lost 4 bases and J lost 0, with 13 bases in between. Germline values: CDR1 SGHDN, CDR2 FVKESK. The CDR3 DNA follows: TGTGCCAGCAGCCTCCGAGGGCCTGACTCTGGGGCCAACGTCCTGACTTTC. This translates into CASSLRGPDSGANVLTF.

This clone was detected only once. V usage is TRBV7-9 and J usage is TRBJ2-7; 8 bases match TRBD2. Germline CDR1 and CDR2: SEHNR and FQNEAQ (reference sequence). This CDR3 is 15 amino acids long. V trimming: 5 bases; J trimming: 5 bases; junction bases outside the gene matches: 11. The CDR3 protein is CASSPPGLGPNEQYF. The CDR3, as DNA: TGTGCCAGCAGCCCACCGGGACTAGGGCCGAACGAGCAGTACTTC.

This clone showed up just a few times. The chain joins TRBV19 to TRBJ1-5; D is undetermined. Germline CDR1 is LNHDA and CDR2 is SQIVND (reference sequence). CDR3 size: 12 residues. Trimming shortened V by 4 bases and J by 9 bases, and 10 bases separated the two germline ends. The CDR3 here is CASSTGSGPQHF. CDR3 sequence (DNA): TGTGCCAGTAGTACCGGGTCGGGGCCCCAGCATTTT.

The chain links TRBV7-8 to TRBJ2-7, with no clear D. The CDR3 totals 14 residues. V was pared by 5 bases and J by 3 bases, with 14 bases between. CDR1 and CDR2 from the germline V gene are SGHVS and FQNEAQ. The CDR3, as DNA: TGTGCCAGCAGCCTAACTGGGCAGCACTACGAGCAGTACTTC. Translation gives CASSLTGQHYEQYF.

This chain connects TRBV4-1 to TRBJ1-2, with TRBD1 identical over 8 bases. Trimming cost V 0 bases and J 5 bases; bases outside gene matches: 5. Looked up from germline, CDR1 is MGHRA and CDR2 is YSYEKL. The CDR3 covers 15 residues. The chain's CDR3 is CASSQDLGTGYGYTF. The CDR3 bases are TGCGCCAGCAGCCAAGATTTAGGGACAGGATATGGCTACACCTTC.

In DNA, the CDR3 is TGTGCCAGCATTTCTACCGGGGACAGGGGCTATGGCTACACCTTC. This sequence encodes CASISTGDRGYGYTF. The chain employs TRBV6-5 and TRBJ1-2, with TRBD1 identical over 10 bases. V gave up 7 bases and J gave up 4 bases; unmatched junction bases: 9. The CDR3 consists of 15 residues. Per germline, CDR1 MNHEY and CDR2 SVGAGI.

The J gene is TRBJ1-2, the V gene TRBV3-1 (or the pseudogene TRBV3-2); D is ambiguous. The ends were cut back, 2 bases at V and 7 bases at J, with 14 bases in the middle. Germline loops: CDR1 LGHDT, CDR2 YNNKEL (reference sequence). The CDR3 covers 14 residues. CDR3 nucleotide sequence: TGTGCCAGCAGCCAAAATTCGGGGAATGGTGGCTACACCTTC. Encoded protein: CASSQNSGNGGYTF.

The chain joins TRBV7-2 to TRBJ2-2; 7 nucleotides align to TRBD2. V dropped 6 bases and J dropped 6; count of bases not matched to a gene: 7. Looked up from germline, CDR1 is SGHTA and CDR2 is FQGNSA. This CDR3 region has 14 residues. The DNA for the CDR3 is TGTGCCAGCAGTTCCGGGACTAAGGCCGGGGAGCTGTTTTTT. This sequence encodes CASSSGTKAGELFF.

The gene calls are TRBV30 and TRBJ1-2; 8 nucleotides align to TRBD1. Per germline, CDR1 GTSNPN and CDR2 SVGIG (reference sequence). The CDR3 loop spans 13 amino acids. V was clipped by 3 bases and J by 5 bases; unmatched bases: 5. CDR3 residues: CAWSLDREYGYTF. CDR3 nucleotides: TGTGCCTGGAGCCTGGACAGGGAGTATGGCTACACCTTC.